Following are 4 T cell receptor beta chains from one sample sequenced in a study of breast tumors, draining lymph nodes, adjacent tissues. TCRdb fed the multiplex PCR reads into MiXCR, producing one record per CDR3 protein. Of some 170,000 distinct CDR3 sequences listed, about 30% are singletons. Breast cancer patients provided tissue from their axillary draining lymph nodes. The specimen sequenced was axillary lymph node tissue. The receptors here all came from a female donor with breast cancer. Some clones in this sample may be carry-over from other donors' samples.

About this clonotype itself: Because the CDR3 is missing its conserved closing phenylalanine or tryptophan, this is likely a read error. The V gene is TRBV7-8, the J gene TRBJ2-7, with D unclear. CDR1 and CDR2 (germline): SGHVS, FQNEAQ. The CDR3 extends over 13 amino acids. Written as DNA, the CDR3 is TGTGCCAGCAGCTTAGCAGCGACCTACGTGCAGTACCTC. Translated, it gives CASSLAATYVQYL.

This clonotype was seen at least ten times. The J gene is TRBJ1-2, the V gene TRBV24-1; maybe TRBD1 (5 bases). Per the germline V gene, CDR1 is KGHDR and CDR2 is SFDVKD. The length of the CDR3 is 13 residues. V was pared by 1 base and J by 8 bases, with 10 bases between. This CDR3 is CATSDFQGEGYTF. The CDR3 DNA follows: TGTGCCACCAGTGATTTTCAGGGTGAAGGCTACACCTTC.

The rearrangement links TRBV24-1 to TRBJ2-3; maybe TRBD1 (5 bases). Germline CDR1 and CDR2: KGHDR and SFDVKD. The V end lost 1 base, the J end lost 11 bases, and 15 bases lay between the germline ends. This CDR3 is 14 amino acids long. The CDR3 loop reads CATSDFGQYNEQYF. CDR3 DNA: TGTGCCACCAGTGATTTTGGACAATACAATGAGCAGTATTTT.

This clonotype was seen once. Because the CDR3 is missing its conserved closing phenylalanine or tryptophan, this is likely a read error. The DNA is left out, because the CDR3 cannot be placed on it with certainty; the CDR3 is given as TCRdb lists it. The CDR3 region is CAISRSRGLG. The chain recombines TRBV10-3 with TRBJ1-4. The V gene's germline CDR1 is ENHRY and CDR2 SYGVKD. The CDR3 region is 10 residues in length, termini included.